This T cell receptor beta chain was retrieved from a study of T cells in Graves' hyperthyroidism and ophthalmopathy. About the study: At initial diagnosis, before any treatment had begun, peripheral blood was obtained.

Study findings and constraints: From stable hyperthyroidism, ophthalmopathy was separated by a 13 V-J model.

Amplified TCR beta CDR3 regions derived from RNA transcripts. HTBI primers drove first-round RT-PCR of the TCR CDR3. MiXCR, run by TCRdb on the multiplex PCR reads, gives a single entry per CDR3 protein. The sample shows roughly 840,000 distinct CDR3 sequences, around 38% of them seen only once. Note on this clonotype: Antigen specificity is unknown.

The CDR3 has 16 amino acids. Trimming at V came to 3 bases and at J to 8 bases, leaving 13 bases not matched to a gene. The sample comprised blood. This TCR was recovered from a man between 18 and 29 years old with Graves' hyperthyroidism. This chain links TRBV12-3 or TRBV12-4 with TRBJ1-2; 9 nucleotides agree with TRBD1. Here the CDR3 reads CASSFAGTGSLWGYTF. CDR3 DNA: TGTGCCAGCAGTTTCGCGGGGACAGGGTCGCTCTGGGGCTACACCTTC.